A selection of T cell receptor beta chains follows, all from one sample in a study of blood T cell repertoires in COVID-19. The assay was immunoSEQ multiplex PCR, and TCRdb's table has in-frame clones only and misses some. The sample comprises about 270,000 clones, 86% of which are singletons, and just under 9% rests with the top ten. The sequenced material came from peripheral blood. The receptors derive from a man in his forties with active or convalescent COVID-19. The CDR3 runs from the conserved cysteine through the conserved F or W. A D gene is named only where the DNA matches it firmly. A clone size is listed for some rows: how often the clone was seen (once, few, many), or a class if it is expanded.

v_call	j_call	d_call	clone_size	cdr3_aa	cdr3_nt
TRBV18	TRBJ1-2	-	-	CASSPRSGEGYTF	TGTGCCAGCTCACCACGGTCAGGGGAAGGCTACACCTTC
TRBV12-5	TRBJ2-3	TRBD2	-	CASGLGPGLAGPQYF	TGTGCTAGTGGTTTAGGGCCCGGACTAGCGGGACCGCAGTATTTT
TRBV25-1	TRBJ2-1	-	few	CATIEPGSQYNEQFF	TGTGCCACCATAGAGCCGGGGAGCCAATACAATGAGCAGTTCTTC
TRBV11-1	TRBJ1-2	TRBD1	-	CASSLYTGDDGYTF	TGTGCCAGCAGCTTATATACAGGGGACGATGGCTACACCTTC
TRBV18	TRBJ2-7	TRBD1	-	CASSPGTGRGEQYF	TGTGCCAGCTCACCAGGGACAGGGCGCGGCGAGCAGTACTTC
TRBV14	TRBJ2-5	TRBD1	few	CASSRHTTGAETQYF	TGTGCCAGCAGCCGTCATACAACAGGGGCGGAGACCCAGTACTTC
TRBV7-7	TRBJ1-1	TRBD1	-	CASSIDRGAEAFF	TGTGCCAGCAGCATCGACAGGGGCGCTGAAGCTTTCTTT
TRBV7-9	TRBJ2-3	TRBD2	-	CASSSGLAFPGDTQYF	TGTGCCAGCAGCTCGGGACTAGCGTTCCCCGGGGATACGCAGTATTTT
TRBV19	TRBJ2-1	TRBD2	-	CASKSQLAGGGYNEQFF	TGTGCCAGTAAGAGCCAACTAGCGGGAGGAGGCTACAATGAGCAGTTCTTC
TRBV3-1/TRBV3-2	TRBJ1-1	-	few	CASSQAMGQNTEAFF	TGTGCCAGCAGCCAAGCAATGGGCCAAAACACTGAAGCTTTCTTT
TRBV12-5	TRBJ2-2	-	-	CASGLSPRGELFF	TGTGCTAGTGGTTTGTCACCTCGGGGGGAGCTGTTTTTT
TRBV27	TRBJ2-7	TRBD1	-	CASRQGAREQYF	TGTGCCAGCAGGCAGGGGGCGCGGGAGCAGTACTTC
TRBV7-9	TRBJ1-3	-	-	CASSLGQPSGNTIYF	TGTGCCAGCAGCTTAGGACAGCCCTCTGGAAACACCATATATTTT
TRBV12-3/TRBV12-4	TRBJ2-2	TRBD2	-	CAAREGYTGELFF	TGTGCCGCGAGGGAGGGCTACACCGGGGAGCTGTTTTTT
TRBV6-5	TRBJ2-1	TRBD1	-	CASFSGTERFF	TGTGCCAGCTTCTCCGGGACAGAGCGGTTCTTC
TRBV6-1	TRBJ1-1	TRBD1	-	CASSERQGRGTEAFF	TGTGCCAGCAGTGAACGACAGGGGAGGGGAACTGAAGCTTTCTTT
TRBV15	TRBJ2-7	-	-	CATSREQVLTYEQYF	TGTGCCACCAGCAGAGAACAGGTTCTCACCTACGAGCAGTACTTC
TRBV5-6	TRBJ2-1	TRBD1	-	CASSLDRGTGAYNEQFF	TGTGCCAGCAGCTTGGATCGGGGGACAGGGGCCTACAATGAGCAGTTCTTC
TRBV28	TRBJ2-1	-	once	CASSFLEEQFF	TGTGCCAGCAGTTTTCTCGAGGAGCAGTTCTTC
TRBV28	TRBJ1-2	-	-	CASSYVTANYGYTF	TGTGCCAGCAGCTACGTGACAGCGAACTATGGCTACACCTTC
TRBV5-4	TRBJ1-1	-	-	CASSGGAVNTEAFF	TGTGCCAGCAGCGGGGGGGCAGTGAACACTGAAGCTTTCTTT
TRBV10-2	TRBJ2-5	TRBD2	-	CASRWTRAQTQYF	TGCGCCAGCCGCTGGACTAGGGCTCAGACCCAGTACTTC
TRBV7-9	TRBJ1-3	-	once	CASSTSSGNTIYF	TGTGCCAGCAGCACGAGCTCTGGAAACACCATATATTTT
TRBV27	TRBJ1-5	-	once	CASSLSHRTSNQPQHF	TGTGCCAGCAGTTTAAGTCACAGAACAAGCAATCAGCCCCAGCATTTT
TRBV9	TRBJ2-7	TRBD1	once	CASSLTGGTYEQYF	TGTGCCAGCAGCCTCACAGGGGGTACCTACGAGCAGTACTTC
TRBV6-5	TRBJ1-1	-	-	CASSGVILNTEAFF	TGTGCCAGCTCCGGAGTGATCCTGAACACTGAAGCTTTCTTT
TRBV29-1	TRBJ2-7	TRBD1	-	CSVVRTGGFFEQYF	TGCAGCGTTGTCCGGACAGGGGGGTTTTTCGAGCAGTACTTC
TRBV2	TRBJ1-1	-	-	CASAREANTEAFF	TGTGCCAGCGCCCGGGAGGCGAACACTGAAGCTTTCTTT
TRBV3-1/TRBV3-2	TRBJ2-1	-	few	CASSQDEGWSSYNEQFF	TGTGCCAGCAGCCAAGACGAGGGCTGGAGCTCCTACAATGAGCAGTTCTTC
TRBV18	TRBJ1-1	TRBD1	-	CASSPILPGQGRRNTEAFF	TGTGCCAGCTCACCGATCCTTCCGGGACAGGGGCGTCGGAACACTGAAGCTTTCTTT
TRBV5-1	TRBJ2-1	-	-	CASSRGYNEQFF	TGCGCCAGCTCTAGGGGCTACAATGAGCAGTTCTTC
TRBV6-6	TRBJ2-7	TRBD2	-	CASLRTSGPYEQYF	TGTGCCAGCTTGCGGACTAGCGGTCCCTACGAGCAGTACTTC
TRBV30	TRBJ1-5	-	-	CAWSDPQGFNQPQHF	TGTGCCTGGAGTGACCCTCAGGGGTTCAATCAGCCCCAGCATTTT
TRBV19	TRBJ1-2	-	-	CASRAPTNYGYTF	TGTGCCAGTAGGGCACCGACTAACTATGGCTACACCTTC
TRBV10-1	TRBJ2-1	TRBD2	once	CASSEAGLAGQLNNEQFF	TGCGCCAGCAGTGAAGCTGGGCTAGCGGGACAACTAAATAATGAGCAGTTCTTC
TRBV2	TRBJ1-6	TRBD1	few	CASQQGYNSPLHF	TGTGCCAGCCAACAGGGGTATAATTCACCCCTCCACTTT
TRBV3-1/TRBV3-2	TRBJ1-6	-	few	CASSQDRGSPLHF	TGTGCCAGCAGCCAAGATCGGGGGTCACCCCTCCACTTT
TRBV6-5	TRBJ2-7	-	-	CASSLNLGYEQYF	TGTGCCAGCAGTTTAAATCTCGGCTACGAGCAGTACTTC
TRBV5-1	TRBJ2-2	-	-	CASSPLKYGTGELFF	TGCGCCAGCAGCCCCCTTAAGTACGGCACCGGGGAGCTGTTTTTT
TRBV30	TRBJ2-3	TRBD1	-	CAGTTGSRTDTQYF	TGTGCCGGGACGACAGGGAGTCGCACAGATACGCAGTATTTT
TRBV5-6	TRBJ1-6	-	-	CASSFIQANSPLHF	TGTGCCAGCAGCTTCATACAGGCTAATTCACCCCTCCACTTT
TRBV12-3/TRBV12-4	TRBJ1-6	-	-	CASSLQGNSPLHF	TGTGCCAGCAGTTTACAGGGTAATTCACCCCTCCACTTT
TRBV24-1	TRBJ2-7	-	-	CATSDLTNTRQYF	TGTGCCACCAGTGACCTCACCAATACGAGGCAGTACTTC
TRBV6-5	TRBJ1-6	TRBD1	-	CAGGTGDNSPLHF	TGTGCCGGGGGGACAGGGGATAATTCACCCCTCCACTTT
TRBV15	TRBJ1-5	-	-	CATSWEGLGQPQHF	TGTGCCACCTCATGGGAGGGGTTAGGTCAGCCCCAGCATTTT
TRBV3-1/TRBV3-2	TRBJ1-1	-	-	CASAYRVNTEAFF	TGTGCCAGCGCTTACAGGGTGAACACTGAAGCTTTCTTT